Following are 17 T cell receptor beta chains from one sample sequenced in a study of patients and donors after allogeneic stem cell transplantation. TCRdb reprocessed the RT-PCR reads with MiXCR, giving one entry per CDR3 protein. The table shows around 200,000 distinct CDR3 sequences, with roughly two fifths occurring only once. The sample comprised blood, either unsorted or a sorted T cell fraction (not recorded which). The receptor set was obtained from a human donor who was either an allogeneic HSCT recipient or a stem cell or donor lymphocyte infusion donor (not recorded which). It is not recorded whose cells these are; they may come from a transplant donor.

This chain joins TRBV29-1 and TRBJ1-2; the D gene is possibly TRBD1 (6 bases). This CDR3 contains 12 residues. Germline CDR1 SQVTM, CDR2 ANQGSEA. V was cut by 7 bases and J by 4 bases, with 13 bases left in between. CDR3 protein: CSAATGSYGYTF. For the CDR3, the DNA is TGCAGCGCCGCAACAGGGTCCTATGGCTACACCTTC.

This chain links TRBV20-1 with TRBJ1-1; TRBD1 might be the D (5 bases). V lost 1 base and J 4 bases, leaving 7 bases between the germline ends. This CDR3 is built from 12 residues. Germline assignment: CDR1 DFQATT and CDR2 SNEGSKA (reference sequence). The CDR3 DNA reads TGCAGTGCTAGAGCGGGGCTCACTGAAGCTTTCTTT. This sequence encodes CSARAGLTEAFF.

The chain recombines TRBV12-3 or TRBV12-4 with TRBJ2-1; 8 positions match TRBD1. The CDR3 contains 13 residues. The ends lost 6 bases at V and 10 bases at J; junction bases unmatched: 8. CDR3 nucleotide sequence: TGTGCCAGCAGGAGGACAGGGATCTTCGAGCAGTTCTTC. This translates into CASRRTGIFEQFF.

Notes on this clonotype: A read error may explain this, as a much larger clone is one base away. This likely comes from a read error, as the CDR3 has no conserved phenylalanine or tryptophan at its end. The rearrangement links TRBV4-2 to TRBJ1-1; the D is unclear. Germline-derived CDR1 and CDR2 are LGHNA and YNFKEQ. The CDR3 loop spans 16 amino acids. Deletions cut 5 bases from V and 5 bases from J, with 21 bases between. CDR3 nucleotides: TGTGCCAGCAGCGCAAGTCCGGGGTCGGTGTTAACTGAAGCTTTCTTG. Protein: CASSASPGSVLTEAFL.

In its sample, this clonotype was seen a few times. V is TRBV10-1 and J is TRBJ1-1; possibly TRBD1 for D (5 bases). The CDR3 runs to 13 residues. Trimming cost V 1 base and J 4 bases, with 7 bases left between them. Germline assignment: CDR1 WNHNN and CDR2 SYGVQD (reference sequence). The CDR3 DNA is TGCGCCAGCAGTGAGTGGGGACTCACTGAAGCTTTCTTT. Translation gives CASSEWGLTEAFF.

This clonotype was found a few times. The CDR3 loop reads CASSPLGQRNQPQHF. The CDR3 bases are TGTGCCAGCAGCCCTCTCGGACAGCGCAATCAGCCCCAGCATTTT. The J gene is TRBJ1-5, the V gene TRBV16; possible D gene TRBD1, 6 bases. With 4 bases removed from V and 2 bases from J, the gap between germline ends came to 12 bases. This CDR3 has 15 residues. In germline, CDR1 is KGHSY, CDR2 FQNENV.

The chain is built from TRBV20-1 and TRBJ1-4; 8 bases are shared with TRBD1. From germline, CDR1 is DFQATT and CDR2 SNEGSKA (reference sequence). The V gene end was trimmed by 3 bases and the J gene end by 9 bases; junction bases not matched to a gene: 9. This CDR3 comprises 14 residues. The CDR3 bases are TGCAGTGCTAGGACTGACAGGGGTAGTAAAAAACTGTTTTTT. Protein product: CSARTDRGSKKLFF.

CDR3 sequence: CASPAGGGRYNEQFF. Written as DNA, the CDR3 is TGTGCCAGTCCGGCTGGCGGGGGGCGCTACAATGAGCAGTTCTTC. The rearrangement uses TRBV2 and TRBJ2-1; TRBD2 aligns across 8 bases. The CDR3 spans 15 residues. Germline CDR1 reads SNHLY; CDR2 reads FYNNEI. The ends lost 9 bases at V and 3 bases at J; junction bases unmatched: 10.

This clonotype was picked up a small number of times. The chain employs TRBV5-1 and TRBJ1-1; 9 positions agree with TRBD1. Germline V gives CDR1 SGHRS, CDR2 YFSETQ. Losses at the gene ends were 2 bases for V and 5 bases for J; bases not matched to a gene: 4. This CDR3 has 14 amino acids. As DNA, the CDR3 is TGCGCCAGCAGCTTCACAGGGGGCGTGACTGAAGCTTTCTTT. Translation gives CASSFTGGVTEAFF.

This clonotype was counted a few times. The chain has TRBV7-2 and TRBJ2-1, with 9 nucleotides matching TRBD1. The CDR3 has 14 residues. Unmatched junction bases numbered 8, after V lost 5 bases and J lost 9 bases. Per germline, CDR1 SGHTA and CDR2 FQGNSA. The CDR3 loop is CASSRPGQGFEQFF. DNA of the CDR3: TGTGCCAGCAGCCGGCCGGGACAGGGCTTTGAGCAGTTCTTC.

This chain uses TRBV28 with TRBJ2-7; weak D call: TRBD2 (6 bases). Trimming took 8 bases from V and 4 from J, leaving 15 bases between them. Germline lookup yields CDR1 MDHEN and CDR2 SYDVKM. The CDR3 extends over 13 amino acids. The CDR3, as DNA: TGTGCCAGCCCCCATCGGGGGAATTACGAGCAGTACTTC. This sequence encodes CASPHRGNYEQYF.

This clonotype was observed a handful of times. This chain links TRBV10-3 with TRBJ1-2; D possibly corresponds to TRBD1 (5 bases). Trimming shortened V by 8 bases and J by 5 bases, and 21 bases separated the two germline ends. The CDR3 is made up of 15 amino acids. Germline assignment: CDR1 ENHRY and CDR2 SYGVKD. In DNA, the CDR3 is TGTGCCATCCCGGACAAGGAGGGTCCCTTATATGGCTACACCTTC. Encoded protein: CAIPDKEGPLYGYTF.

This chain connects TRBV15 to TRBJ2-2; D ambiguous. The CDR3 consists of 15 residues. CDR1 is LNHNV, CDR2 YYDKDF, per germline (reference sequence). V lost 1 base to trimming and J lost 2 bases, with 8 bases between them. The CDR3 is CATSRAGLNTGELFF. CDR3 DNA: TGTGCCACCAGCAGAGCCGGCCTTAACACCGGGGAGCTGTTTTTT. Filled out from reference TRBV15 and TRBJ2-2, the complete variable domain reads DAMVIQNPRYQVTQFGKPVTLSCSQTLNHNVMYWYQQKSSQAPKLLFHYYDKDFNNEADTPDNFQSRRPNTSFCFLDIRSPGLGDTAMYLCATSRAGLNTGELFFGEGSRLTVL.

This clonotype appeared a few times. This sequence joins TRBV7-2 and TRBJ2-3, with D perhaps TRBD2 (5 bases). The germline V gene has CDR1 SGHTA and CDR2 FQGNSA. The CDR3 is 13 residues long. With 11 bases removed from V and 1 base from J, the gap between germline ends came to 13 bases. The CDR3 nucleotides read TGTGCCTCCGGGGTGAAGGGCACAGATACGCAGTATTTT. Translating it yields CASGVKGTDTQYF.

The rearrangement links TRBV7-2 to TRBJ2-5; weak D call: TRBD2 (6 bases). Germline V lookup: CDR1 SGHTA, CDR2 FQGNSA. There are 12 residues in the CDR3. V was shortened by 5 bases and J by 7 bases, with 11 bases between the two germline ends. In DNA form, the CDR3 reads TGTGCCAGCAGCCAAGACGGGGGGACCCAGTACTTC. This sequence encodes CASSQDGGTQYF.

This chain joins TRBV5-1 and TRBJ2-7, with D unresolved. The CDR3 spans 16 residues. Germline V gene data show CDR1 as SGHRS and CDR2 as YFSETQ. Trimming removed 0 bases at V and 3 bases at J, with 16 bases between. CDR3 residues: CASSLGVGGNNYEQYF. CDR3 coding DNA: TGCGCCAGCAGCTTGGGTGTGGGCGGAAACAACTACGAGCAGTACTTC.

V is TRBV5-1 and J is TRBJ1-4, with TRBD1 as a possible D gene (6 bases). This CDR3 comprises 16 residues. The germline V gene encodes CDR1 SGHRS and CDR2 YFSETQ. V lost 4 bases to trimming and J lost 8 bases, with 21 bases between them. This CDR3 is CASSPGPSTGGEKLFF. In DNA form, the CDR3 reads TGCGCCAGCAGCCCAGGCCCCTCGACAGGTGGGGAAAAACTGTTTTTT.